The clone carrying this TCR beta chain showed up just a few times. The data were taken from a study of blood T cell repertoires in COVID-19. Study-level information: COVID-19 samples from acute and convalescent phases originated in the United States, Italy and Spain. T cells, B-cell-depleted T cells, or PBMCs provided the cDNA or gDNA that served as material.

Per the study methods: Estimated nucleated cell counts came from reference gene primer amplification. Data came from immunoSEQ multiplex PCR; TCRdb stores just in-frame clones and leaves some out. V, J and clone size are taken as reported in that table, and D and trimming were inferred from the DNA itself. The sample lists approximately 160,000 clones; around four fifths were seen once. Germline V lookup: CDR1 KGHSH, CDR2 LQKENI. CDR3 length: 16 residues. J was trimmed by 0 bases and V by 8 bases; bases with no gene match: 10. The sample consisted of peripheral blood. J is TRBJ1-1 and V is TRBV18, with 9 nucleotides matching TRBD1. The receptor comes from a man aged 40-50 years who had recovered from COVID-19. The CDR3 DNA reads as TGTGCCAGCAAAAATCAACAGGGGGCTGTGAACACTGAAGCTTTCTTT. Protein product: CASKNQQGAVNTEAFF.